These 13 T cell receptor beta chains were sequenced from one sample in a study of beta chain features in type 1 diabetes. cDNA synthesis used the whole RNA isolate, giving expressed TCRB sequences. Assay used: immunoSEQ multiplex PCR; TCRdb lists only in-frame clones, some missing. The table lists hundreds of thousands of clones, around 16% of them singletons. Sequenced sample: naive CD4+ T cells from blood. These receptors originate from a man aged 18 to 29 in good health.

The V gene is TRBV5-4, the J gene TRBJ2-3; 9 nucleotides align to TRBD1. J lost 5 bases, V lost 2 bases, and 9 bases had no gene match. Germline V CDR1 and CDR2: SGHNT, YYREEE (reference sequence). The CDR3 is made up of 16 amino acids. The DNA for the CDR3 is TGTGCCAGCAGCTTACTCCGGGACAGGGCCATAGATACGCAGTATTTT. Encoded protein: CASSLLRDRAIDTQYF.

The gene calls are TRBV15 and TRBJ2-7; D ambiguous. V was shortened by 4 bases and J by 4 bases, with 5 bases between the two germline ends. The CDR3 is made up of 11 amino acids. Germline CDR1 is LNHNV and CDR2 is YYDKDF (reference sequence). CDR3 loop: CATSTLYEQYF. The DNA of the CDR3 is TGTGCCACCAGCACACTGTACGAGCAGTACTTC.

The sample holds many counts of this clone. J is TRBJ2-1 and V is TRBV14; D remains unclear. Germline V gene data show CDR1 as SGHDN and CDR2 as FVKESK. With 1 base removed from V and 0 bases from J, the gap between germline ends came to 7 bases. The CDR3 runs to 15 residues. The CDR3 DNA follows: TGTGCCAGCAGCCAAGGGCGGAGCTCCTACAATGAGCAGTTCTTC. Its translation is CASSQGRSSYNEQFF.

This clone was recorded a few times. This rearrangement joins TRBV10-3 to TRBJ1-1; tentatively, D is TRBD1 (6 bases). Deletions cut 5 bases from V and 4 bases from J, with 17 bases between. The length of the CDR3 is 15 residues. Germline V gene data show CDR1 as ENHRY and CDR2 as SYGVKD. The CDR3 sequence: CAISLEFLGGTEAFF. The CDR3 coding sequence is TGTGCCATCAGTCTGGAGTTCTTAGGGGGCACTGAAGCTTTCTTT.

A remark on this clone: Other DNA sequences in the same sample also yield this CDR3. The chain is built from TRBV18 and TRBJ1-5, with D unresolved. V was shortened by 3 bases and J by 4 bases, with 10 bases between the two germline ends. CDR3 length: 14 amino acids. Germline CDR1 KGHSH, CDR2 LQKENI. CDR3 sequence: CASSPTGGNQPQHF. CDR3 coding DNA: TGTGCCAGCTCACCGACGGGAGGTAATCAGCCCCAGCATTTT.

This clone was recorded a few times. V usage is TRBV7-9 and J usage is TRBJ2-3, with 13 bases lining up with TRBD2. Germline V lookup: CDR1 SEHNR, CDR2 FQNEAQ (reference sequence). Trimming removed 5 bases from V and 1 base from J; junction bases left unmatched: 3. This CDR3 region has 16 residues. The CDR3 protein is CASSTGLAGGTDTQYF. CDR3 coding DNA: TGTGCCAGCAGCACCGGACTAGCGGGAGGCACAGATACGCAGTATTTT.

This clone has only a few counts. The gene calls are TRBV14 and TRBJ2-7; D is possibly TRBD1 (5 bases). The germline CDR1 and CDR2 sequences are SGHDN and FVKESK. CDR3 length: 15 amino acids. Trimming took off 6 bases at V and 4 bases at J, with 19 bases between the two ends. CDR3 bases: TGTGCCAGCAGTCGCAGTAGGGGTATATGGTACGAGCAGTACTTC. Residues: CASSRSRGIWYEQYF.

The rearrangement uses TRBV7-3 and TRBJ2-1; D tentatively fits TRBD1 or TRBD2 (6 bases each). The length of the CDR3 is 16 residues. The V and J ends lost 6 bases and 6 bases respectively, with 21 bases between them. The germline V gene has CDR1 SGHTA and CDR2 FQGTGA. The CDR3 loop reads CASSLSSPGAINEQFF. The CDR3 region has the DNA TGTGCCAGCAGTCTATCCTCTCCGGGGGCGATCAATGAGCAGTTCTTC.

The J gene is TRBJ1-2, the V gene TRBV6-1; no reliable D call. CDR1 and CDR2 (germline): MNHNS, SASEGT. There are 13 residues in the CDR3. Deletions cut 8 bases from V and 4 bases from J, with 14 bases between. The CDR3 DNA reads TGTGCCAGCGCGGCACAAGACCTCTATGGCTACACCTTC. Encoded protein: CASAAQDLYGYTF.

J is TRBJ2-5 and V is TRBV5-4; tentative D call: TRBD1 (6 bases). CDR1 is SGHNT and CDR2 is YYREEE in the germline V gene (reference sequence). The V gene lost 3 bases and the J gene lost 5 bases, with 14 bases spanning the gap. There are 14 residues in the CDR3. The CDR3 reads CASSSNRAGETQYF. CDR3 bases: TGTGCCAGCAGCTCCAACAGGGCCGGGGAGACCCAGTACTTC.

CDR3 loop: CASSQDRQGAYTDTQYF. The CDR3, as DNA: TGCGCCAGCAGCCAAGACAGACAGGGGGCTTACACAGATACGCAGTATTTT. J is TRBJ2-3 and V is TRBV4-3; TRBD1 aligns across 10 bases. Losses at the gene ends were 0 bases for V and 2 bases for J; bases not matched to a gene: 5. This CDR3 region has 17 residues. Looked up from germline, CDR1 is LGHNA and CDR2 is YSLEER.

The chain employs TRBV6-5 and TRBJ1-3; D gene unclear. The length of the CDR3 is 15 residues. Trimming stripped 6 bases from V and 0 bases from J, with 12 bases between. Germline-derived CDR1 and CDR2 are MNHEY and SVGAGI. The CDR3 is CASSPDGGSGNTIYF. The CDR3 nucleotides are TGTGCCAGCAGCCCAGACGGAGGCTCTGGAAACACCATATATTTT.

CDR3 coding DNA: TGTGCCAGCAGCCTCATATACAGCCCCCGCTACGAGCAGTACTTC. This sequence encodes CASSLIYSPRYEQYF. The chain carries TRBV14 and TRBJ2-7; D is unclear. With 4 bases removed from V and 3 bases from J, the gap between germline ends came to 16 bases. Germline CDR1 reads SGHDN; CDR2 reads FVKESK. The CDR3 is 15 amino acids.